Included here is one T cell receptor beta chain sequence, with context. Antigen unknown. This entry belongs to a study of cytomegalovirus exposure and HLA in healthy donors. Study findings and constraints: Researchers catalogued 150 or so TCR beta chains as cytomegalovirus-associated. Rarity held for most TCR sequences, but there were some public TCRs that occurred in many donors.

CDR3 length: 13 residues. Germline-derived CDR1 and CDR2 are MDHEN and SYDVKM. Separate from the approximately 730-subject first cohort, the 120-subject validation cohort was the one that the donors belonged to. Here immunoSEQ multiplex PCR was the method, and the copy in TCRdb shows in-frame clones only, minus some. The data contain more than 80,000 clones, roughly 95% of them singletons. This TCR derives from a woman younger than 30 in good health and CMV-seronegative. J is TRBJ2-3 and V is TRBV28; 14 positions agree with TRBD2. The sample consisted of PBMCs. CDR3 coding DNA: TGTGTCTCCGGACTAGCGGGAGGAGATACGCAGTATTTT. This sequence encodes CVSGLAGGDTQYF.